The 20 T cell receptor beta chains reported below all come from one sample, sequenced in a study of blood T cell repertoires in COVID-19. The method was immunoSEQ multiplex PCR; TCRdb's version includes in-frame clones alone and lacks a portion of them. The table has roughly 180,000 clones, around 85% seen once. The sequenced sample consisted of peripheral blood. The source is a man aged 55 to 70 who had recovered from COVID-19.

This chain uses TRBV7-2 with TRBJ2-7; 7 positions agree with TRBD2. J gave up 3 bases and V 11 bases, and 10 bases lay outside the gene matches. The CDR3 is 13 residues long. Germline CDR1 SGHTA, CDR2 FQGNSA. Here the CDR3 reads CAVPGGSIYEQYF. In nucleotides, the CDR3 is TGTGCCGTCCCGGGGGGAAGTATCTACGAGCAGTACTTC.

V and J are TRBV3-1 (or the pseudogene TRBV3-2) and TRBJ2-5; weak D call: TRBD2 (5 bases). This CDR3 contains 15 residues. The V end lost 1 base, the J end lost 5 bases, and 14 bases lay between the germline ends. CDR1 is LGHDT, CDR2 YNNKEL, per germline (reference sequence). DNA for the CDR3: TGTGCCAGCAGCCAAGCTAGCTGGGCCGGTGAGACCCAGTACTTC. It is translated as CASSQASWAGETQYF.

The chain links TRBV5-4 to TRBJ2-4; the match to TRBD2 covers 11 bases. The CDR3 is 15 residues long. Germline V CDR1 and CDR2: SGHNT, YYREEE (reference sequence). V was clipped by 1 base and J by 10 bases; unmatched bases: 7. Here the CDR3 DNA reads TGTGCCAGCAGCTTGAGGATAGCGGGGGGGCTTATTCAGTACTTC. Its translation: CASSLRIAGGLIQYF.

This clone was detected ten times or more. The chain uses TRBV7-3 and TRBJ2-3; tentative D call: TRBD2 (5 bases). V lost 5 bases and J 1 base, leaving 10 bases between the germline ends. Germline CDR1 reads SGHTA; CDR2 reads FQGTGA. CDR3 length: 14 residues. This CDR3 reads CASSPEDGTDTQYF. The DNA for the CDR3 is TGTGCCAGCAGCCCGGAGGACGGCACAGATACGCAGTATTTT.

This chain uses TRBV3-1 (or the pseudogene TRBV3-2) with TRBJ2-7; D gene uncertain. Per the germline V gene, CDR1 is LGHDT and CDR2 is YNNKEL (reference sequence). V was trimmed by 4 bases and J by 3 bases, leaving 16 bases between them. The length of the CDR3 is 15 residues. CDR3 DNA: TGTGCCAGCAGCCCAGCTGTTCAGGTCCTCTACGAGCAGTACTTC. Translating gives CASSPAVQVLYEQYF.

The chain uses TRBV11-2 and TRBJ2-2; a weak D match, TRBD2 (5 bases). This CDR3 contains 14 residues. CDR1 and CDR2 from the germline V gene are SGHAT and FQNNGV. With 4 bases removed from V and 7 bases from J, the gap between germline ends came to 13 bases. The CDR3 is CASSSFRGGGELFF. DNA for the CDR3: TGTGCCAGCAGCTCCTTCCGGGGTGGCGGGGAGCTGTTTTTT.

The V call is TRBV7-9, the J call TRBJ2-1, with TRBD2 as a possible D gene (7 bases). Looked up from germline, CDR1 is SEHNR and CDR2 is FQNEAQ (reference sequence). The CDR3 has 15 residues. V lost 5 bases to trimming and J lost 3 bases, with 14 bases between them. CDR3 nucleotide sequence: TGTGCCAGCAGCCACGCGGGGGCAGTCTACAATGAGCAGTTCTTC. It is translated as CASSHAGAVYNEQFF.

The V gene is TRBV19, the J gene TRBJ2-4; tentatively, D is TRBD2 (7 bases). Germline lookup yields CDR1 LNHDA and CDR2 SQIVND (reference sequence). V gave up 5 bases and J gave up 0 bases, with 17 bases separating them. The CDR3 spans 17 residues. The CDR3, as DNA: TGTGCCAGTAGTCCCCGGGGAGGGGGACTAGCCAAAAACATTCAGTACTTC. The encoded protein is CASSPRGGGLAKNIQYF.

V is TRBV6-5 and J is TRBJ1-3; D is unclear. The CDR3 has 15 residues. CDR1 is MNHEY and CDR2 is SVGAGI in the germline V gene. The V end lost 0 bases, the J end lost 3 bases, and 9 bases lay between the germline ends. Written as DNA, the CDR3 is TGTGCCAGCAGTTACTCCGTTGCGGGTGGAAACACCATATATTTT. Protein: CASSYSVAGGNTIYF.

The chain carries TRBV10-3 and TRBJ2-2; possibly TRBD2 for D (5 bases). V shed 4 bases and J shed 0 bases, with 12 bases lying between them. Per germline, CDR1 ENHRY and CDR2 SYGVKD. The CDR3 loop spans 16 amino acids. The CDR3 bases are TGTGCCATCAGTGGAGGAGGATCAGCGAACACCGGGGAGCTGTTTTTT. This translates into CAISGGGSANTGELFF.

This chain connects TRBV19 to TRBJ2-7, with a tentative D call TRBD1 (6 bases). V was shortened by 10 bases and J by 0 bases, with 16 bases between the two germline ends. The CDR3 consists of 14 residues. The germline gives CDR1 LNHDA, CDR2 SQIVND (reference sequence). The CDR3 region has the DNA TGTGCCACCGCCGAACAGGGAAACTCCTACGAGCAGTACTTC. This translates into CATAEQGNSYEQYF. Drawing the rest from reference TRBV19 and TRBJ2-7, the complete variable domain is DGGITQSPKYLFRKEGQNVTLSCEQNLNHDAMYWYRQDPGQGLRLIYYSQIVNDFQKGDIAEGYSVSREKKESFPLTVTSAQKNPTAFYLCATAEQGNSYEQYFGPGTRLTVT.

This chain joins TRBV7-2 and TRBJ1-2; a weak D match, TRBD1 (5 bases). Per the germline V gene, CDR1 is SGHTA and CDR2 is FQGNSA. Deletions cut 1 base from V and 4 bases from J, with 13 bases between. CDR3 size: 15 residues. Here the CDR3 reads CASSLGGGVSYGYTF. The CDR3 coding sequence is TGTGCCAGCAGCTTAGGGGGCGGGGTTAGCTATGGCTACACCTTC.

The chain uses TRBV2 and TRBJ1-1, with D hard to call. The V gene's germline CDR1 is SNHLY and CDR2 FYNNEI. The CDR3 runs to 12 residues. V lost 6 bases and J 1 base, leaving 6 bases between the germline ends. The CDR3 sequence is CASRWQNTEAFF. The CDR3 bases are TGTGCCAGCAGATGGCAGAACACTGAAGCTTTCTTT.

This chain uses TRBV5-6 with TRBJ2-1; TRBD1 aligns across 9 bases. CDR3 length: 15 amino acids. Trimming removed 7 bases from V and 7 bases from J; junction bases left unmatched: 12. In germline, CDR1 is SGHDT, CDR2 YYEEEE. CDR3 in DNA: TGTGCCAGCGCTGGGGTCGGGACAGGGAAGAATGAGCAGTTCTTC. It yields the protein CASAGVGTGKNEQFF.

The chain recombines TRBV9 with TRBJ1-1; 8 positions match TRBD1. CDR1 SGDLS and CDR2 YYNGEE come from the germline V gene. The junction had 9 bases not matched to a gene; V was cut back by 4 bases and J by 1 base. CDR3 length: 16 amino acids. The CDR3 loop is CASSTTGAFGNTEAFF. In nucleotides, the CDR3 is TGTGCCAGCAGCACGACAGGGGCCTTTGGGAACACTGAAGCTTTCTTT.

About this clone itself: This same CDR3 is encoded by further DNA sequences in the sample. V usage is TRBV19 and J usage is TRBJ1-4; 7 positions agree with TRBD1. With V trimmed by 3 bases and J by 3 bases, 1 base remained unmatched. This CDR3 spans 14 amino acids. Germline CDR1 is LNHDA and CDR2 is SQIVND (reference sequence). DNA of the CDR3: TGTGCCAGTAGTATCGGGACAGCTAATGAAAAACTGTTTTTT. Translation gives CASSIGTANEKLFF.

The chain employs TRBV7-9 and TRBJ2-4, with D perhaps TRBD1 (6 bases). V shed 5 bases and J shed 6 bases, with 11 bases lying between them. CDR1 and CDR2 from the germline V gene are SEHNR and FQNEAQ (reference sequence). This CDR3 region has 13 residues. CDR3: CASSPGQRNIQYF. Here the CDR3 DNA reads TGTGCCAGCAGCCCCGGACAGAGAAACATTCAGTACTTC.

This chain links TRBV28 with TRBJ2-7, with D perhaps TRBD1 (6 bases). Germline V gene sequence: CDR1 MDHEN, CDR2 SYDVKM. The length of the CDR3 is 15 residues. Trimming stripped 11 bases from V and 2 bases from J, with 22 bases between. The CDR3 DNA is TGTGCCTCCTCTAACCTTGGGGGCATCCCCTACGAGCAGTACTTC. It yields the protein CASSNLGGIPYEQYF.

The genes are TRBV20-1 and TRBJ1-2; D gene unclear. The V gene lost 6 bases and the J gene lost 3 bases, with 8 bases spanning the gap. Looked up from germline, CDR1 is DFQATT and CDR2 is SNEGSKA (reference sequence). The CDR3 is 11 residues long. CDR3 coding DNA: TGCAGTGCAAGGAGGGACTATGGCTACACCTTC. This codes for CSARRDYGYTF.

The J gene is TRBJ2-1, the V gene TRBV4-2; tentative D call: TRBD2 (5 bases). V was shortened by 0 bases and J by 10 bases, with 22 bases between the two germline ends. The germline V gene has CDR1 LGHNA and CDR2 YNFKEQ. The CDR3 is 17 residues long. Here the CDR3 reads CASSQDSEAVRLPEQFF. The DNA for the CDR3 is TGTGCCAGCAGCCAAGATTCAGAAGCGGTTCGCCTGCCCGAGCAGTTCTTC.